Following are 27 T cell receptor beta chains from one sample sequenced in a study of blood T cells in healthy people across ages. Together with a sample-barcoded 5' primer, a J-beta primer mix was included in a second PCR lasting roughly 7 to 11 cycles. Each CDR3 protein is one row after TCRdb ran MiXCR on the 5' RACE reads. The sample holds 600,000 or so distinct CDR3 sequences, roughly 30% seen once. Input material: blood. The receptors stem from an elderly woman in good health.

In this sample, this clonotype turned up many times. This sequence joins TRBV20-1 and TRBJ2-7, with D perhaps being TRBD1 or TRBD2 (5 bases each). Germline V CDR1 and CDR2: DFQATT, SNEGSKA (reference sequence). Deletions cut 3 bases from V and 4 bases from J, with 16 bases between. The CDR3 runs to 14 residues. CDR3: CSARWDQRPYEQYF. The CDR3 DNA reads TGCAGTGCTAGGTGGGACCAGCGGCCTTACGAGCAGTACTTC.

This clonotype was observed many times. This rearrangement joins TRBV20-1 to TRBJ2-3; D tentatively fits TRBD1 or TRBD2 (5 bases each). The V end was cut by 3 bases, the J end by 1 base, with 17 bases between. There are 16 residues in the CDR3. From germline, CDR1 is DFQATT and CDR2 SNEGSKA (reference sequence). This CDR3 is CSARRGLLRGTDTQYF. The CDR3 nucleotides are TGCAGTGCTAGGAGGGGATTGCTAAGGGGCACAGATACGCAGTATTTT.

This chain connects TRBV27 to TRBJ1-6; D uncertain. Germline V lookup: CDR1 MNHEY, CDR2 SMNVEV (reference sequence). Trimming took 6 bases from V and 6 from J, leaving 9 bases between them. The CDR3 contains 13 residues. CDR3 protein: CASRRQLNSPLHF. CDR3 nucleotide sequence: TGTGCCAGCAGGAGGCAGCTTAATTCACCCCTCCACTTT.

The sample holds a few counts of this clonotype. The V gene is TRBV11-1, the J gene TRBJ2-5, with D possibly being TRBD2 (5 bases). Germline V CDR1 and CDR2: SGHAT, FQDESV (reference sequence). The CDR3 spans 15 residues. Trimming cost V 5 bases and J 4 bases, with 17 bases left between them. The CDR3 loop is CASSPSTRVLETQYF. Here the CDR3 DNA reads TGTGCCAGCAGCCCATCAACTAGGGTTCTAGAGACCCAGTACTTC.

In its sample, this clonotype was seen a few times. This may come from a read error, since a much larger clone is one base off. The chain has TRBV7-2 and TRBJ2-7, with TRBD1 as a possible D gene (5 bases). Per the germline V gene, CDR1 is SGHTA and CDR2 is FQGNSA. CDR3 size: 14 residues. Trimming took 2 bases from V and 7 from J, leaving 15 bases between them. Here the CDR3 reads CASSLPDSYNEQYF. The CDR3 DNA reads TGTGCCAGCAGCTTACCTGACAGCTACAATGAGCAGTACTTC. The whole variable domain, remainder taken from reference TRBV7-2 and TRBJ2-7, is GAGVSQSPSNKVTEKGKDVELRCDPISGHTALYWYRQSLGQGLEFLIYFQGNSAPDKSGLPSDRFSAERTGGSVSTLTIQRTQQEDSAVYLCASSLPDSYNEQYFGPGTRLTVT.

This clonotype was seen many times. The chain uses TRBV7-2 and TRBJ2-5; 7 bases fit TRBD1. Germline V lookup: CDR1 SGHTA, CDR2 FQGNSA. The CDR3 covers 13 residues. The trim removed 5 bases at V and 5 bases at J, leaving 5 bases unmatched. The CDR3 loop reads CASSTTGMETQYF. As DNA, the CDR3 is TGTGCCAGCAGCACGACAGGGATGGAGACCCAGTACTTC.

A few counts support this clonotype. V gene TRBV25-1 combines with J gene TRBJ1-4; no clear D. The ends were cut back, 7 bases at V and 2 bases at J, with 8 bases in the middle. Germline CDR1 is MGHDK and CDR2 is SYGVNS. The CDR3 length is 13 residues. The CDR3 loop is CASIGGTNEKLFF. Here the CDR3 DNA reads TGTGCCAGCATCGGAGGGACTAATGAAAAACTGTTTTTT.

In its sample, this clonotype was seen once. This chain connects TRBV28 to TRBJ2-1, with TRBD1 matching over 10 bases. Germline CDR1 and CDR2: MDHEN and SYDVKM. The CDR3 loop spans 15 amino acids. V shed 7 bases and J 10 bases; nucleotides not matched to a gene: 13. Written as DNA, the CDR3 is TGTGCCAGCATCAGTAGCGGGACAGGGGTCCACGAGCAGTTCTTC. It specifies CASISSGTGVHEQFF.

This clonotype came up a few times. V and J are TRBV9 and TRBJ2-3; D is unclear. The CDR3 loop spans 13 amino acids. CDR1 is SGDLS, CDR2 YYNGEE, per germline. Trimming removed 3 bases at V and 7 bases at J, with 12 bases between. The CDR3 nucleotides read TGTGCCAGCAGCGCGGGTTTCCTGAATACGCAGTATTTT. It specifies CASSAGFLNTQYF.

This clonotype was seen repeatedly, ten times or more. This rearrangement joins TRBV7-2 to TRBJ2-7; tentative D call: TRBD1 (5 bases). V lost 1 base and J lost 0, with 13 bases in between. This CDR3 spans 16 amino acids. CDR1 and CDR2 (germline): SGHTA, FQGNSA. CDR3 sequence reads: CASSLVSTGISYEQYF. The CDR3 DNA is TGTGCCAGCAGCTTAGTATCTACAGGTATCTCCTACGAGCAGTACTTC.

This clonotype occurred many times. The chain's CDR3 is CSARGRGGYNEQFF. CDR3 bases: TGCAGTGCTAGAGGTCGCGGGGGGTACAATGAGCAGTTCTTC. The rearrangement joins TRBV20-1 to TRBJ2-1; 8 bases agree with TRBD2. V was clipped by 1 base and J by 4 bases; unmatched bases: 3. This CDR3 is built from 14 residues. Germline V gene data show CDR1 as DFQATT and CDR2 as SNEGSKA (reference sequence).

The V call is TRBV20-1, the J call TRBJ1-1, with D possibly being TRBD1 (5 bases). This CDR3 has 17 residues. V lost 1 base and J 0 bases, leaving 18 bases between the germline ends. Germline CDR1 DFQATT, CDR2 SNEGSKA (reference sequence). CDR3 sequence: CSARVSGTYSLNTEAFF. CDR3 in DNA: TGCAGTGCTAGAGTTTCCGGGACCTATTCCCTGAACACTGAAGCTTTCTTT.

In this sample, this clonotype turned up many times. The chain carries TRBV7-2 and TRBJ2-7; 7 positions agree with TRBD1. This CDR3 has 15 residues. The V and J ends lost 1 base and 5 bases, in that order; junction bases with no gene match: 8. Per germline, CDR1 SGHTA and CDR2 FQGNSA. CDR3 in DNA: TGTGCCAGCAGCTTAGAGGGGGCTCTGAGGAACGAGCAGTACTTC. Translated, it gives CASSLEGALRNEQYF.

This clonotype was seen at least ten times. CDR3 in amino acids: CASSQKVTQGSYEQYF. Written as DNA, the CDR3 is TGCGCCAGCAGCCAGAAGGTGACACAGGGGTCCTACGAGCAGTACTTC. The rearrangement links TRBV4-3 to TRBJ2-7, with TRBD1 matching over 7 bases. Germline assignment: CDR1 LGHNA and CDR2 YSLEER. The CDR3 length is 16 residues. The V and J ends lost 3 bases and 1 base, in that order; junction bases with no gene match: 9.

The chain is built from TRBV7-2 and TRBJ1-4, with TRBD1 as a possible D gene (6 bases). The CDR3 totals 17 residues. V dropped 5 bases and J dropped 3 bases, with 19 bases sitting between them. The germline V gene encodes CDR1 SGHTA and CDR2 FQGNSA. The CDR3 is CASSTSPHRVPNEKLFF. CDR3 coding DNA: TGTGCCAGCAGCACGTCCCCTCACAGGGTTCCTAATGAAAAACTGTTTTTT.

In this sample, this clonotype turned up many times. V and J are TRBV6-6 and TRBJ1-2, with 11 bases fitting TRBD1. Germline loops: CDR1 MNHNY, CDR2 SVGAGI (reference sequence). CDR3 length equals 15 residues. The ends lost 2 bases at V and 7 bases at J; junction bases unmatched: 6. CDR3 amino acids: CASSYPGTGGSGYTF. Written as DNA, the CDR3 is TGTGCCAGCAGTTACCCTGGGACAGGGGGGAGTGGCTACACCTTC.

V is TRBV9 and J is TRBJ2-2, with TRBD2 matching 10 bases. Germline CDR1 is SGDLS and CDR2 is YYNGEE. J lost 5 bases, V lost 2 bases, and 3 bases had no gene match. The CDR3 extends over 15 amino acids. CDR3 protein: CASSVSSGGTGELFF. As DNA, the CDR3 is TGTGCCAGCAGCGTTTCTAGCGGGGGAACCGGGGAGCTGTTTTTT.

This clonotype was recorded many times. In DNA form, the CDR3 reads TGTGCCAGTAAACCTCCGGGACTAGCGGCGAATGAGCAGTTCTTC. This codes for CASKPPGLAANEQFF. The chain combines TRBV6-5 with TRBJ2-1; 11 nucleotides align to TRBD2. CDR1 is MNHEY, CDR2 SVGAGI, per germline. The CDR3 has 15 amino acids. Unmatched junction bases numbered 11, after V lost 9 bases and J lost 7 bases.

In regard to this clonotype: A junction end diverges from the germline sequence, so it may reflect a read error. The chain is built from TRBV4-2 and TRBJ2-5; 7 bases agree with TRBD1. Germline V gives CDR1 LGHNA, CDR2 YNFKEQ. The length of the CDR3 is 14 residues. CDR3 sequence: CTSSPGQTQETQYF. DNA for the CDR3: TGTACCAGCAGCCCGGGACAGACTCAAGAGACCCAGTACTTC.

There are many counts of this clonotype. V and J are TRBV7-3 and TRBJ2-7; D ambiguous. Trimming stripped 5 bases from V and 1 base from J, with 18 bases between. The germline V gene encodes CDR1 SGHTA and CDR2 FQGTGA. This CDR3 region has 16 residues. The DNA for the CDR3 is TGTGCCAGCAGCCCAACGGACCTACGTCTATCCTACGAGCAGTACTTC. Its protein product is CASSPTDLRLSYEQYF.

The chain has TRBV20-1 and TRBJ2-7; possibly TRBD2 for D (5 bases). Between the trimmed V and J ends, which lost 0 bases and 0 bases, there was a span of 12 bases. The CDR3 consists of 15 residues. CDR1 is DFQATT, CDR2 SNEGSKA, per germline (reference sequence). The DNA of the CDR3 is TGCAGTGCTAGAGATCATTCTACTAGCTCCTACGAGCAGTACTTC. It is translated as CSARDHSTSSYEQYF.

This clonotype was counted many times. V and J are TRBV9 and TRBJ2-5; perhaps TRBD2 as D (6 bases). Germline V gene lookup returns CDR1 SGDLS and CDR2 YYNGEE. The V end lost 2 bases, the J end lost 5 bases, and 13 bases lay between the germline ends. This CDR3 has 14 amino acids. The chain's CDR3 is CASSVLGGRETQYF. CDR3 coding DNA: TGTGCCAGCAGCGTCCTGGGGGGTAGGGAGACCCAGTACTTC.

This clonotype was recorded at least ten times. The V and J genes are TRBV3-1 and TRBJ1-5, with D tentatively TRBD1 (6 bases). Trimming took 0 bases from V and 4 from J, leaving 10 bases between them. CDR1 is LGHDT, CDR2 YNNKEL, per germline (reference sequence). This CDR3 comprises 15 residues. CDR3 DNA: TGTGCCAGCAGCCAAGACGGGACACGAAATCAGCCCCAGCATTTT. Protein product: CASSQDGTRNQPQHF.

The CDR3 protein is CAWGTEAGELFF. CDR3 nucleotides: TGTGCCTGGGGGACAGAGGCCGGGGAGCTGTTTTTT. V is TRBV30 and J is TRBJ2-2, with 7 positions matching TRBD1. In germline, CDR1 is GTSNPN, CDR2 SVGIG (reference sequence). V lost 5 bases and J lost 6; bases outside the gene matches: 3. This CDR3 has 12 residues. Looking up the rest from reference TRBV30 and TRBJ2-2 gives the full variable domain: SQTIHQWPATLVQPVGSPLSLECTVEGTSNPNLYWYRQAAGRGLQLLFYSVGIGQISSEVPQNLSASRPQDRQFILSSKKLLLSDSGFYLCAWGTEAGELFFGEGSRLTVL.

The sample holds many counts of this clonotype. The chain uses TRBV5-1 and TRBJ2-5, with TRBD2 identical over 9 bases. Germline lookup yields CDR1 SGHRS and CDR2 YFSETQ. The CDR3 runs 16 residues. With 5 bases clipped from V and 4 bases from J, the junction kept 12 bases outside the gene matches. The CDR3, as DNA: TGCGCCAGCAGTGCCAACAGCGGGGGGTTAGGAGAGACCCAGTACTTC. Its translation is CASSANSGGLGETQYF.

This clonotype has just a few counts. The chain uses TRBV20-1 and TRBJ1-1, with D perhaps TRBD1 (5 bases). Trimming stripped 3 bases from V and 1 base from J, with 9 bases between. From germline, CDR1 is DFQATT and CDR2 SNEGSKA (reference sequence). The CDR3 consists of 13 residues. CDR3 DNA: TGCAGTGCTAGTAACGGGGGGAACACTGAAGCTTTCTTT. Its translation is CSASNGGNTEAFF.

In this sample, this clonotype turned up once. The gene calls are TRBV9 and TRBJ2-4; 8 positions agree with TRBD1. Near its end, the DNA agrees better with TRBJ2-7, so the J call may be wrong. Germline CDR1 is SGDLS and CDR2 is YYNGEE. This CDR3 has 13 residues. The CDR3 DNA sequence: TGTGCCAGCAGCGTTGGGACAGGCGGCGAGCAGTACTTC. It specifies CASSVGTGGEQYF.